The 29 T cell receptor beta chains in this list originate from one sample, sequenced in a study of CD8+ T cells in alopecia areata. The sample's treatment: oral pan-JAK inhibitor, 5-10 mg twice daily. After isolation, RNA underwent reverse transcription to generate cDNA as the sequencing template. Produced via immunoSEQ multiplex PCR; TCRdb's table is partial and in-frame only. The data hold over 95,000 clones, with less than 70% observed a single time. The sample here was CD4+ T cells sorted from blood, taken at week 24, from a patient treated with tofacitinib. The receptors shown here come from a human donor with alopecia areata.

The chain is built from TRBV5-6 and TRBJ2-6, with D possibly TRBD1 on 6 matching bases. V was cut by 3 bases and J by 9 bases, with 13 bases left in between. The CDR3 runs 14 residues. Per germline, CDR1 SGHDT and CDR2 YYEEEE. The CDR3 coding sequence is TGTGCCAGCAGCTCAGGGGATTGGGTCAACGTCCTGACTTTC. Translation gives CASSSGDWVNVLTF.

The chain couples TRBV7-2 to TRBJ2-1; maybe TRBD1 (6 bases). Trimming took 5 bases from V and 9 from J, leaving 20 bases between them. Per the germline V gene, CDR1 is SGHTA and CDR2 is FQGNSA. The CDR3 runs 15 residues. The CDR3 loop is CASSRQGMGVSEQFF. The DNA for the CDR3 is TGTGCCAGCAGCCGCCAGGGGATGGGTGTAAGTGAGCAGTTCTTC. Variable domain in full (rest from reference TRBV7-2 and TRBJ2-1): GAGVSQSPSNKVTEKGKDVELRCDPISGHTALYWYRQSLGQGLEFLIYFQGNSAPDKSGLPSDRFSAERTGGSVSTLTIQRTQQEDSAVYLCASSRQGMGVSEQFFGPGTRLTVL.

A remark on this clone: The junction departs from the called germline gene at one end, perhaps through a read error. The rearrangement joins TRBV7-7 to TRBJ2-1; TRBD2 might be the D (6 bases). Germline CDR1 and CDR2: SSHAT and FNYEAQ (reference sequence). The CDR3 is 14 residues long. The chain's CDR3 is CASSPTSQYNEQFF. The CDR3 region has the DNA TGTGCTAGCAGCCCAACTAGCCAATACAATGAGCAGTTCTTC. Variable domain in full (rest from reference TRBV7-7 and TRBJ2-1): GAGVSQSPRYKVTKRGQDVTLRCDPISSHATLYWYQQALGQGPEFLTYFNYEAQPDKSGLPSDRFSAERPEGSISTLTIQRTEQRDSAMYRCASSPTSQYNEQFFGPGTRLTVL.

The CDR3, as DNA: TGTGCCAGCTGGGTCCAGGGACCGAACACTGAAGCTTTCTTT. Its translation: CASWVQGPNTEAFF. The chain recombines TRBV27 with TRBJ1-1; D perhaps matches TRBD1 (5 bases). V lost 8 bases and J lost 1, with 14 bases in between. This CDR3 contains 14 residues. In germline, CDR1 is MNHEY, CDR2 SMNVEV (reference sequence).

This CDR3 is CASSPYIQGRETQYF. The DNA for the CDR3 is TGTGCCAGCAGTCCTTATATACAGGGCAGAGAGACCCAGTACTTC. This rearrangement joins TRBV6-5 to TRBJ2-5; TRBD1 is a possible D gene (6 bases). V was trimmed by 5 bases and J by 4 bases, leaving 17 bases between them. The CDR3 contains 15 residues. Germline values: CDR1 MNHEY, CDR2 SVGAGI.

V is TRBV7-9 and J is TRBJ2-1; 8 positions agree with TRBD2. CDR1 is SEHNR, CDR2 FQNEAQ, per germline (reference sequence). The CDR3 is 15 amino acids. J gave up 9 bases and V 2 bases, and 9 bases lay outside the gene matches. CDR3 region: CASSLPGLGLGEQFF. In DNA form, the CDR3 reads TGTGCCAGCAGCTTACCGGGACTAGGATTGGGTGAGCAGTTCTTC. Supplemented by reference TRBV7-9 and TRBJ2-1, the full variable domain reads DTGVSQNPRHKITKRGQNVTFRCDPISEHNRLYWYRQTLGQGPEFLTYFQNEAQLEKSRLLSDRFSAERPKGSFSTLEIQRTEQGDSAMYLCASSLPGLGLGEQFFGPGTRLTVL.

This clone was seen a few times. The rearrangement links TRBV7-2 to TRBJ2-7, with D possibly matching TRBD2 (5 bases). The V end lost 1 base, the J end lost 5 bases, and 9 bases lay between the germline ends. The CDR3 contains 13 residues. In germline, CDR1 is SGHTA, CDR2 FQGNSA. The CDR3 nucleotides are TGTGCCAGCAGCTTAGTTTCGGGGAACGAGCAGTACTTC. Translating it yields CASSLVSGNEQYF.

The chain links TRBV7-2 to TRBJ2-3; possible D gene TRBD2, 6 bases. CDR3 length: 14 residues. The germline V gene encodes CDR1 SGHTA and CDR2 FQGNSA. Trimming pared 1 base from V and 5 bases from J, leaving 10 bases between. The chain's CDR3 is CASSLGLEVDTQYF. CDR3 in DNA: TGTGCCAGCAGCTTAGGACTAGAGGTAGATACGCAGTATTTT.

The gene calls are TRBV4-3 and TRBJ1-4; D remains ambiguous. CDR1 LGHNA and CDR2 YSLEER come from the germline V gene. V lost 1 base and J 7 bases, leaving 13 bases between the germline ends. The CDR3 has 15 amino acids. CDR3: CASSQVREWSEKLFF. In DNA, the CDR3 is TGCGCCAGCAGCCAAGTTAGGGAATGGAGTGAAAAACTGTTTTTT.

This clone was seen only a few times. This CDR3 reads CASSFWTGDNEKLFF. The CDR3 nucleotides are TGTGCCAGCAGCTTTTGGACCGGGGATAATGAAAAACTGTTTTTT. The rearrangement links TRBV7-9 to TRBJ1-4; D is ambiguous. V was pared by 3 bases and J by 4 bases, with 12 bases between. CDR1 SEHNR and CDR2 FQNEAQ come from the germline V gene (reference sequence). CDR3 size: 15 residues.

This CDR3 is CSVGPADTEAFF. The CDR3 DNA follows: TGCAGCGTTGGACCGGCGGACACTGAAGCTTTCTTT. The chain joins TRBV29-1 to TRBJ1-1; D is unclear. Per the germline V gene, CDR1 is SQVTM and CDR2 is ANQGSEA. Deletions cut 4 bases from V and 3 bases from J, with 9 bases between. This CDR3 has 12 amino acids.

This clone was seen a few times. The chain carries TRBV2 and TRBJ2-1; D is tentatively TRBD1 or TRBD2 (5 bases each). The CDR3 has 14 amino acids. V dropped 6 bases and J dropped 6 bases, with 15 bases sitting between them. Germline assignment: CDR1 SNHLY and CDR2 FYNNEI. The CDR3 DNA sequence: TGTGCCAGCAGCGGGGCCGAGTGGGGCAATGAGCAGTTCTTC. Protein product: CASSGAEWGNEQFF.

This clone was seen a handful of times. The chain recombines TRBV30 with TRBJ2-3, with 8 bases identical to TRBD2. CDR3 size: 14 residues. V shed 3 bases, J shed 1 base, and the junction held 3 bases outside the gene matches. The germline CDR1 and CDR2 sequences are GTSNPN and SVGIG (reference sequence). This chain's CDR3 is CAWSPGLGTDTQYF. DNA for the CDR3: TGTGCCTGGAGCCCGGGACTAGGCACAGATACGCAGTATTTT.

CDR3 loop: CASSFSGGRLETQYF. CDR3 bases: TGTGCCAGCAGCTTTAGCGGGGGGAGGTTGGAGACCCAGTACTTC. V and J are TRBV9 and TRBJ2-5, with 10 nucleotides matching TRBD2. CDR1 is SGDLS, CDR2 YYNGEE, per germline. V lost 4 bases to trimming and J lost 5 bases; unmatched junction nucleotides: 8. CDR3 length: 15 residues.

For this clone: Other DNA variants within this sample encode the same CDR3. This chain links TRBV29-1 with TRBJ2-5; maybe TRBD1 (5 bases). Trimming removed 4 bases from V and 4 bases from J, with 13 bases in between. CDR1 SQVTM and CDR2 ANQGSEA come from the germline V gene. The CDR3 contains 13 residues. The CDR3 DNA is TGCAGCGTTGGAGGCCAGGGTGGAGAGACCCAGTACTTC. Protein product: CSVGGQGGETQYF.

This clone was detected only a few times. This sequence joins TRBV15 and TRBJ2-1; either TRBD1 or TRBD2 may supply D (6 bases each). CDR1 LNHNV and CDR2 YYDKDF come from the germline V gene (reference sequence). This CDR3 contains 16 residues. V lost 0 bases, J lost 2 bases, and 11 bases lay in between. The CDR3 region has the DNA TGTGCCACCAGCAGAGAGGGGGGCTGGACCTACAATGAGCAGTTCTTC. Amino acid sequence: CATSREGGWTYNEQFF. Drawing the rest from reference TRBV15 and TRBJ2-1, the complete variable domain is DAMVIQNPRYQVTQFGKPVTLSCSQTLNHNVMYWYQQKSSQAPKLLFHYYDKDFNNEADTPDNFQSRRPNTSFCFLDIRSPGLGDTAMYLCATSREGGWTYNEQFFGPGTRLTVL.

This chain connects TRBV27 to TRBJ1-2, with 12 nucleotides matching TRBD1. The V segment lost 1 base and the J segment 8 bases; nucleotides outside the gene matches: 17. The germline CDR1 and CDR2 sequences are MNHEY and SMNVEV (reference sequence). The CDR3 has 19 amino acids. The CDR3 spells CASSLYSLGTGGGKEGYTF. As DNA, the CDR3 is TGTGCCAGCAGTTTATATTCCCTGGGGACAGGGGGCGGAAAAGAAGGCTACACCTTC.

The chain joins TRBV7-2 to TRBJ2-5; D may be TRBD2 (5 bases). The CDR3 runs to 13 residues. Germline V lookup: CDR1 SGHTA, CDR2 FQGNSA. CDR3 region: CASEGPYQETQYF. The CDR3 region has the DNA TGTGCTAGCGAAGGACCGTACCAAGAGACCCAGTACTTC.

The chain combines TRBV7-2 with TRBJ1-1; D might be TRBD1 (5 bases). V was pared by 4 bases and J by 5 bases, with 14 bases between. Germline loops: CDR1 SGHTA, CDR2 FQGNSA. This CDR3 has 14 amino acids. The CDR3 DNA reads as TGTGCCAGCAGCTCCTTTTCGGGGCAAACTGAAGCTTTCTTT. Its protein is CASSSFSGQTEAFF.

The V gene is TRBV13, the J gene TRBJ2-5; 10 positions match TRBD2. CDR1 is PRHDT, CDR2 FYEKMQ, per germline (reference sequence). This CDR3 has 15 amino acids. With V trimmed by 4 bases and J by 5 bases, 7 bases remained unmatched. The CDR3 loop is CASSSIAGGKETQYF. DNA for the CDR3: TGTGCCAGCAGCTCCATAGCGGGGGGAAAGGAGACCCAGTACTTC.

The chain has TRBV9 and TRBJ2-5; a weak D match, TRBD1 (6 bases). Germline CDR1 reads SGDLS; CDR2 reads YYNGEE. V was clipped by 0 bases and J by 7 bases, with 16 bases between them. The CDR3 is 15 residues long. The CDR3 DNA follows: TGTGCCAGCAGCGTAGGGAGTGGAACAGGGATGACCCAGTACTTC. It codes for CASSVGSGTGMTQYF.

This clone occurred a few times. The chain couples TRBV18 to TRBJ2-1, with TRBD1 matching over 11 bases. Germline loops: CDR1 KGHSH, CDR2 LQKENI. The CDR3 loop spans 14 amino acids. The V gene end was trimmed by 1 base and the J gene end by 8 bases; junction bases not matched to a gene: 1. This CDR3 is CASSPRTGGYEQFF. The CDR3 bases are TGTGCCAGCTCACCACGGACAGGGGGCTATGAGCAGTTCTTC. Complete variable domain (other parts from reference TRBV18 and TRBJ2-1): NAGVMQNPRHLVRRRGQEARLRCSPMKGHSHVYWYRQLPEEGLKFMVYLQKENIIDESGMPKERFSAEFPKEGPSILRIQQVVRGDSAAYFCASSPRTGGYEQFFGPGTRLTVL.

The chain joins TRBV25-1 to TRBJ1-2; maybe TRBD1 (6 bases). This CDR3 has 10 residues. Germline V CDR1 and CDR2: MGHDK, SYGVNS. V was trimmed by 11 bases and J by 7 bases, leaving 11 bases between them. CDR3: CAADRLGYTF. The CDR3 DNA reads TGTGCCGCGGACAGACTTGGCTACACCTTC.

This chain joins TRBV23-1 and TRBJ2-3; D is ambiguous. TRBV23-1 has ORF status, its function being uncertain. The CDR3 is made up of 11 amino acids. V lost 9 bases, J lost 6 bases, and 10 bases lay in between. The CDR3 nucleotides read TGCGCCAGTGTGGATGTCGATACGCAGTATTTT. Its translation: CASVDVDTQYF.

As for this clone: A read error may be the cause here, since a much bigger clone is one base away. This chain links TRBV6-5 with TRBJ2-7; TRBD1 agrees at 8 bases. V dropped 7 bases and J dropped 0; count of bases not matched to a gene: 5. The CDR3 is 14 amino acids. Germline-derived CDR1 and CDR2 are MNHEY and SVGAGI. The CDR3 nucleotides are TGTGCCAGCAAGCGGACAGGGAGCTCCTACGAGCAGTACTTC. Protein: CASKRTGSSYEQYF.

This clone has more than one count but fewer than ten. The chain recombines TRBV21-1 with TRBJ2-5; the D call in the table, TRBD1, was not verified against the DNA. TRBV21-1 is designated a pseudogene. The CDR3 is made up of 15 amino acids. CDR3 sequence reads: CASSTGTGEKETQYF. CDR3 bases: TGTGCCAGCAGCACGGGGACAGGGGAAAAAGAGACCCAGTACTTC.

The rearrangement uses TRBV20-1 and TRBJ1-2; no firm D call. The CDR3 sequence is 11 residues long. V was trimmed by 3 bases and J by 8 bases, leaving 10 bases between them. Germline CDR1 is DFQATT and CDR2 is SNEGSKA (reference sequence). The CDR3: CSASTEGGYTF. DNA for the CDR3: TGCAGTGCTAGCACAGAAGGAGGCTACACCTTC.

This clone was detected only a few times. This chain uses TRBV29-1 with TRBJ2-5; no firm D call. This CDR3 comprises 16 residues. The V gene's germline CDR1 is SQVTM and CDR2 ANQGSEA. Trimming pared 6 bases from V and 1 base from J, leaving 21 bases between. CDR3 sequence: CSVSFIRTGFQETQYF. DNA for the CDR3: TGCAGCGTCTCCTTCATTCGGACCGGGTTCCAAGAGACCCAGTACTTC.

The sample holds a few counts of this clone. The V and J genes are TRBV5-4 and TRBJ2-7; 13 positions agree with TRBD2. J was trimmed by 0 bases and V by 4 bases; bases with no gene match: 4. The germline V gene has CDR1 SGHNT and CDR2 YYREEE (reference sequence). This CDR3 spans 16 amino acids. CDR3: CASSAGLAGDSYEQYF. CDR3 bases: TGTGCCAGCAGCGCCGGACTAGCGGGGGACTCCTACGAGCAGTACTTC.